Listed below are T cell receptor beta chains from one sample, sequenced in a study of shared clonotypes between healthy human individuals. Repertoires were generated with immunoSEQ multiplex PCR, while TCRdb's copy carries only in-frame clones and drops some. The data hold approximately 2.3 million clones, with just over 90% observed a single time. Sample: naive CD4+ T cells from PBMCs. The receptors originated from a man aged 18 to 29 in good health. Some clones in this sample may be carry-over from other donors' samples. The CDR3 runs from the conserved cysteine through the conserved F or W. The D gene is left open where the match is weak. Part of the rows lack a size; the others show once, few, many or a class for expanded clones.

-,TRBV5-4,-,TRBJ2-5,CASSSPAASRETQYF,TGTGCCAGCAGCTCGCCAGCGGCTAGCCGGGAGACCCAGTACTTC
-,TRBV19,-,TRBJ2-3,CASSIGLSSTDTQYF,TGTGCCAGTAGTATAGGGCTGTCTAGCACAGATACGCAGTATTTT
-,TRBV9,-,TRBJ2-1,CASSVEAGRYNEQFF,TGTGCCAGCAGCGTAGAGGCAGGGCGATACAATGAGCAGTTCTTC
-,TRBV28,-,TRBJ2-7,CASTPAGRNEQYF,TGTGCCAGCACCCCCGCGGGGAGGAACGAGCAGTACTTC
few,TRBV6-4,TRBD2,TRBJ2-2,CASSRDYDSTGELFF,TGTGCCAGCAGTAGGGACTATGATTCTACCGGGGAGCTGTTTTTT
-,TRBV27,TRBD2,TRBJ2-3,CASTLLARPAGVPDTQYF,TGTGCCAGCACTCTCCTCGCTCGGCCAGCGGGAGTACCAGATACGCAGTATTTT
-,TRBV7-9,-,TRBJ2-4,CASSLGGNDIQYF,TGTGCCAGCAGCTTAGGGGGGAACGACATTCAGTACTTC
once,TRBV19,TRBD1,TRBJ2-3,CASSKGATDTQYF,TGTGCCAGTAGTAAGGGGGCGACAGATACGCAGTATTTT
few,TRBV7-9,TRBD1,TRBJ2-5,CASTSTGEETQYF,TGTGCCAGCACCTCTACAGGGGAAGAGACCCAGTACTTC
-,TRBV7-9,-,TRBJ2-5,CASSFSGAEQYF,TGTGCCAGCAGCTTTTCTGGGGCAGAGCAGTACTTC
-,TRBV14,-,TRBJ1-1,CASSQVGINTEAFF,TGTGCCAGCAGCCAAGTCGGGATAAACACTGAAGCTTTCTTT
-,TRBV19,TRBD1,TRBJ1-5,CASRTGQGYLNQPQHF,TGTGCCAGTAGGACGGGACAGGGCTACCTCAATCAGCCCCAGCATTTT
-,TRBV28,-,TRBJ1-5,CASRIPGHYNQPQHF,TGTGCCAGCCGGATTCCGGGACACTACAATCAGCCCCAGCATTTT
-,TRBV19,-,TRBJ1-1,CASSESWTEAFF,TGTGCCAGTAGTGAGAGTTGGACTGAAGCTTTCTTT
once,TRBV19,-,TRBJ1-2,CASRLNYGYTF,TGTGCCAGTCGGCTAAACTATGGCTACACCTTC
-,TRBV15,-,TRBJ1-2,CATSRDPLEGYGYTF,TGTGCCACCAGCAGAGATCCCCTGGAGGGCTATGGCTACACCTTC
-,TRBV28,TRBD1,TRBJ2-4,CASSFGTGGASIIQYF,TGTGCCAGCAGTTTCGGGACAGGGGGCGCGAGTATCATTCAGTACTTC
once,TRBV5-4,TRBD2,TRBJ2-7,CASSLAGGTYEQYF,TGTGCCAGCAGCCTAGCGGGAGGTACCTACGAGCAGTACTTC
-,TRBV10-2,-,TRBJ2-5,CASSGAGAETQYF,TGCGCCAGCAGTGGTGCGGGGGCGGAGACCCAGTACTTC
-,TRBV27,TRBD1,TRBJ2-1,CASSSRGQGAGAYNEQFF,TGTGCCAGCAGTTCCCGCGGACAGGGGGCGGGCGCCTACAATGAGCAGTTCTTC
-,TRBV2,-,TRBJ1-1,CASRGPGTEAFF,TGTGCCAGCAGGGGTCCTGGAACTGAAGCTTTCTTT
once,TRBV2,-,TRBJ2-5,CASNKVGGIETQYF,TGTGCCAGCAACAAAGTGGGAGGAATAGAGACCCAGTACTTC
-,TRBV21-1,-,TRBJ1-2,CASRASYGYTF,TGTGCCAGCAGGGCTTCTTATGGCTACACCTTC
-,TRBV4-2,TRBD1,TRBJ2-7,CASSLRDRAYEQYF,TGTGCCAGCAGTCTAAGGGACAGGGCCTACGAGCAGTACTTC
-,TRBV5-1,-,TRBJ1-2,CASTPGGADLLSYTF,TGCGCCAGCACCCCCGGGGGGGCAGACCTATTAAGCTACACCTTC
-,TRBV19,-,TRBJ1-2,CASSIGGQGNYGYTF,TGTGCCAGTAGTATAGGCGGGCAGGGGAACTATGGCTACACCTTC
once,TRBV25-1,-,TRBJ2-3,CASSVGDTQYF,TGTGCCAGCAGTGTTGGAGATACGCAGTATTTT
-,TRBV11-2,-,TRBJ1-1,CASSRFQLNTEAFF,TGTGCCAGCAGCCGATTCCAGCTGAACACTGAAGCTTTCTTT
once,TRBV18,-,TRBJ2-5,CASSPREPRETQYF,TGTGCCAGCTCACCCCGAGAACCAAGAGAGACCCAGTACTTC
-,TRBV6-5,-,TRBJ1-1,CASAYGGLVTEAFF,TGTGCCAGCGCTTACGGGGGCTTGGTTACTGAAGCTTTCTTT
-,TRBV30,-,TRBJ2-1,CAWSVGGEQFF,TGTGCCTGGAGCGTCGGGGGTGAGCAGTTCTTC
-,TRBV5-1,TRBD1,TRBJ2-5,CASSSQGAQETQYF,TGCGCCAGCAGCTCACAGGGGGCTCAAGAGACCCAGTACTTC
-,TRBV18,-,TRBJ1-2,CASSSEVSANYGYTF,TGTGCCAGCTCGAGCGAGGTATCAGCTAACTATGGCTACACCTTC
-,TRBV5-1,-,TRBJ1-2,CASVLTVRKTYGYTF,TGCGCCAGCGTTCTTACGGTTCGAAAGACCTATGGCTACACCTTC
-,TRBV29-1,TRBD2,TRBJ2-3,CSVERLAGASLIDTQYF,TGCAGCGTTGAACGACTAGCGGGAGCGTCGTTAATAGATACGCAGTATTTT
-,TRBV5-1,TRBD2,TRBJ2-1,CASSLRLAAPNEQFF,TGCGCCAGCAGCCTTAGACTAGCGGCCCCAAATGAGCAGTTCTTC
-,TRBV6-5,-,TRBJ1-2,CASSYSNYGYGYTF,TGTGCCAGCAGTTACTCGAACTACGGCTATGGCTACACCTTC
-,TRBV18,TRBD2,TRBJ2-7,CASSPLPSGKLSYEQYF,TGTGCCAGCTCACCATTACCTAGCGGGAAACTCTCCTACGAGCAGTACTTC
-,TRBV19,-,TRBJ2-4,CASIPRGESNIQYF,TGTGCCAGTATCCCAAGGGGGGAGAGCAACATTCAGTACTTC
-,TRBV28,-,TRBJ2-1,CASSETVNEQFF,TGTGCCAGCAGTGAGACAGTTAATGAGCAGTTCTTC
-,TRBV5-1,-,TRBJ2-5,CASSLRRQETQYF,TGCGCCAGCAGCCTCAGACGCCAAGAGACCCAGTACTTC
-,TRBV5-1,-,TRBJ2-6,CASSLEDLGHSSGANVLTF,TGCGCCAGCAGCTTGGAGGATTTGGGACACAGCTCTGGGGCCAACGTCCTGACTTTC
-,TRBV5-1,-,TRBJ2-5,CASSLGLRDLQETQYF,TGCGCCAGCAGCTTGGGCCTTCGGGACTTACAAGAGACCCAGTACTTC
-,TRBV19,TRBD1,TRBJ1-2,CASSWDRSMGGYTF,TGTGCCAGTAGTTGGGACAGGAGTATGGGTGGCTACACCTTC
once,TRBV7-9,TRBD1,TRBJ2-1,CASSSGTGSYNEQFF,TGTGCCAGCAGCTCCGGGACAGGATCCTACAATGAGCAGTTCTTC
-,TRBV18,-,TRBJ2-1,CASSPLGYNEQFF,TGTGCCAGCTCACCACTGGGGTACAATGAGCAGTTCTTC
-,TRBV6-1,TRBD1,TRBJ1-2,CASSMGQGYGYTF,TGTGCCAGCAGTATGGGACAGGGCTATGGCTACACCTTC
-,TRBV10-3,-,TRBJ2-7,CAISALGGYEQYF,TGTGCCATCAGCGCACTGGGGGGCTACGAGCAGTACTTC
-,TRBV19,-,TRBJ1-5,CASRNQAGRRNQPQHF,TGTGCCAGTAGAAACCAGGCGGGTAGGCGCAATCAGCCCCAGCATTTT
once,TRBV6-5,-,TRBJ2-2,CASSYNRLGELFF,TGTGCCAGCAGTTACAACAGACTAGGGGAGCTGTTTTTT
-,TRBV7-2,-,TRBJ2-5,CASSLTVRETQYF,TGTGCCAGCAGCCTGACAGTCCGGGAGACCCAGTACTTC
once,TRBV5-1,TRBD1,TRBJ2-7,CASSSRTGMGWEYF,TGCGCCAGCAGCTCGCGGACAGGGATGGGGTGGGAGTACTTC
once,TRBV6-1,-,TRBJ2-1,CASTLGAWEQFF,TGTGCCAGCACTTTAGGGGCTTGGGAGCAGTTCTTC
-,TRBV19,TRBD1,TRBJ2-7,CASSQSGTGTYEQYF,TGTGCCAGTTCGCAATCCGGGACAGGCACCTACGAGCAGTACTTC
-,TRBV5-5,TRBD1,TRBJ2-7,CASSLLGQGEYEQYF,TGTGCCAGCAGCTTGCTGGGACAGGGGGAATACGAGCAGTACTTC
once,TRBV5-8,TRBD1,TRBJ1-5,CASSWGQGTNQPQHF,TGTGCCAGCAGCTGGGGACAGGGAACGAATCAGCCCCAGCATTTT
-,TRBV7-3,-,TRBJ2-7,CASSPRYMEYEQYF,TGTGCCAGCAGCCCCCGCTATATGGAATACGAGCAGTACTTC
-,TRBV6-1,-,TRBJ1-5,CASSESRGQPQHF,TGTGCCAGCAGTGAATCTCGGGGTCAGCCCCAGCATTTT
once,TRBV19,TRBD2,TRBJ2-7,CASSIKAGGPEDF,TGTGCCAGTAGTATAAAAGCGGGAGGGCCAGAGGACTTC
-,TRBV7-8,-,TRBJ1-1,CASSPVGRANTEAFF,TGTGCCAGCAGCCCTGTAGGCAGGGCAAACACTGAAGCTTTCTTT